The 4 T cell receptor beta chains below come from one sample, sequenced in a study of blood T cell repertoires in COVID-19. Assay: immunoSEQ multiplex PCR; the TCRdb copy retains only in-frame clones and omits some. The profile shows roughly 220,000 clones, roughly 82% of them singletons. The material sequenced was peripheral blood. The source of these receptors is a woman between 40 and 55 years old who had recovered from COVID-19.

J is TRBJ2-3 and V is TRBV7-2; 13 bases agree with TRBD2. Losses at the gene ends were 1 base for V and 1 base for J; bases not matched to a gene: 5. This CDR3 region has 18 residues. Germline loops: CDR1 SGHTA, CDR2 FQGNSA. The CDR3 is CASSLETSGGLRTDTQYF. The CDR3 region has the DNA TGTGCCAGCAGCTTAGAGACTAGCGGGGGGCTCCGCACAGATACGCAGTATTTT. Full variable domain (missing parts from reference TRBV7-2 and TRBJ2-3): GAGVSQSPSNKVTEKGKDVELRCDPISGHTALYWYRQSLGQGLEFLIYFQGNSAPDKSGLPSDRFSAERTGGSVSTLTIQRTQQEDSAVYLCASSLETSGGLRTDTQYFGPGTRLTVL.

The chain carries TRBV5-1 and TRBJ2-5, with 10 positions matching TRBD2. The CDR3 has 16 residues. The V gene end was trimmed by 4 bases and the J gene end by 2 bases; junction bases not matched to a gene: 8. Per germline, CDR1 SGHRS and CDR2 YFSETQ. The CDR3: CASSLGVAGGQETQYF. CDR3 in DNA: TGCGCCAGCAGCCTTGGAGTAGCGGGGGGACAAGAGACCCAGTACTTC.

The chain links TRBV6-2 or TRBV6-3 to TRBJ2-7; possible D gene TRBD2, 6 bases. CDR1 MNHEY and CDR2 SVGEGT come from the germline V gene. Trimming removed 6 bases from V and 4 bases from J, with 16 bases in between. This CDR3 region has 14 residues. The CDR3 region has the DNA TGTGCCAGCAGCTCGCCGGGGGTAAGATACGAGCAGTACTTC. As protein: CASSSPGVRYEQYF.

The chain couples TRBV5-6 to TRBJ1-2; D ambiguous. The CDR3 length is 13 residues. Trimming cost V 3 bases and J 6 bases, with 12 bases left between them. Germline-derived CDR1 and CDR2 are SGHDT and YYEEEE. In DNA, the CDR3 is TGTGCCAGCAGCTGGGGAGACGGTAATGGCTACACCTTC. As protein: CASSWGDGNGYTF.